This entry describes one T cell receptor (beta chain). No antigen is known for it. This entry is derived from a study of cytomegalovirus exposure and HLA in healthy donors. Study observations and caveats: The TCR clusters that emerged in the first cohort tended, a later analysis found, to co-occur in the approximately 120 validation repertoires. Listed as cytomegalovirus-associated were 150 to 200 TCR beta chains.

Germline V gene data show CDR1 as SGDLS and CDR2 as YYNGEE. CDR3 size: 14 residues. Between the trimmed V and J ends, which lost 0 bases and 7 bases, there was a span of 10 bases. Clones were read by immunoSEQ multiplex PCR, and TCRdb kept only the in-frame ones, dropping some. Of 50,000 to 65,000 clones listed, roughly 94% are singletons. A roughly 130-subject validation cohort, separate from the approximately 610-subject first cohort, supplied the donors. The source of this sequence is a young woman in good health and CMV-seropositive. The rearrangement uses TRBV9 and TRBJ2-2, with D possibly being TRBD1 (5 bases). The specimen was PBMCs. The CDR3 here is CASSVAGYGGELFF. The CDR3 DNA reads TGTGCCAGCAGCGTAGCAGGGTATGGCGGGGAGCTGTTTTTT.